Below are 26 T cell receptor beta chains sequenced from a single sample in a study of shared clonotypes between healthy human individuals. Generated by immunoSEQ multiplex PCR, the TCRdb table keeps only in-frame clones and is missing some. The sample lists about 380,000 clones; 96% were seen once. The sequenced material came from memory CD8+ T cells sorted from blood. The subset is: CD45RO+ cells pooled with CCR7-negative TemRA cells. The origin of the receptors is a young man in good health.

The rearrangement joins TRBV7-2 to TRBJ2-2, with 8 bases aligning to TRBD1. CDR1 and CDR2 from the germline V gene are SGHTA and FQGNSA. J gave up 4 bases and V 4 bases, and 2 bases lay outside the gene matches. The CDR3 runs 14 residues. The CDR3, as DNA: TGTGCCAGCAGCTACACAGGGGGCACCGGGGAGCTGTTTTTT. Its protein product is CASSYTGGTGELFF.

The V and J genes are TRBV5-6 and TRBJ1-2; the match to TRBD1 covers 7 bases. The CDR3 extends over 14 amino acids. Germline loops: CDR1 SGHDT, CDR2 YYEEEE. V dropped 4 bases and J dropped 3; count of bases not matched to a gene: 6. CDR3 protein: CASSMGGGDYGYTF. DNA of the CDR3: TGTGCCAGCAGCATGGGAGGGGGCGACTATGGCTACACCTTC.

The chain uses TRBV11-2 and TRBJ2-7, with 7 nucleotides matching TRBD1. CDR3 length: 17 residues. Germline V gives CDR1 SGHAT, CDR2 FQNNGV. V lost 2 bases to trimming and J lost 1 base; unmatched junction nucleotides: 11. The CDR3 nucleotides read TGTGCCAGCAGCTTAACCCTTGACAGGGTTAGGTCCTACGAGCAGTACTTC. This translates into CASSLTLDRVRSYEQYF.

The genes are TRBV27 and TRBJ1-2, with 10 positions matching TRBD1. The junction had 1 base not matched to a gene; V was cut back by 4 bases and J by 2 bases. This CDR3 comprises 14 residues. Germline values: CDR1 MNHEY, CDR2 SMNVEV (reference sequence). For the CDR3, the DNA is TGTGCCAGCAGTTCGGACAGGGGGAACTATGGCTACACCTTC. Its protein product is CASSSDRGNYGYTF.

The chain joins TRBV29-1 to TRBJ2-1; D remains ambiguous. CDR1 and CDR2 (germline): SQVTM, ANQGSEA. This CDR3 region has 8 residues. V lost 1 base and J lost 12, with 1 base in between. The CDR3 DNA follows: TGCAGCGTTGAAGGGCAGTTCTTC. Encoded protein: CSVEGQFF.

The J gene is TRBJ1-1, the V gene TRBV11-2, with a possible D match to TRBD1 (5 bases). V dropped 5 bases and J dropped 0 bases, with 16 bases sitting between them. Germline V CDR1 and CDR2: SGHAT, FQNNGV. The CDR3 loop spans 16 amino acids. CDR3 in amino acids: CASSPQLGVVNTEAFF. For the CDR3, the DNA is TGTGCCAGCAGCCCGCAATTGGGGGTCGTGAACACTGAAGCTTTCTTT.

The V call is TRBV11-1, the J call TRBJ2-7; D perhaps matches TRBD2 (6 bases). Germline V CDR1 and CDR2: SGHAT, FQDESV (reference sequence). The CDR3 has 16 residues. With 4 bases removed from V and 0 bases from J, the gap between germline ends came to 16 bases. CDR3 nucleotide sequence: TGTGCCAGCAGCTCACCGGGACTCCCGGGCTCCTACGAGCAGTACTTC. Amino acid sequence: CASSSPGLPGSYEQYF.

The rearrangement uses TRBV28 and TRBJ2-3; TRBD1 agrees at 10 bases. CDR1 is MDHEN, CDR2 SYDVKM, per germline. With 7 bases clipped from V and 3 bases from J, the junction kept 7 bases outside the gene matches. The CDR3 runs to 15 residues. The CDR3 coding sequence is TGTGCCAGCAACATTTGGACAGGGGGTACAGATACGCAGTATTTT. This sequence encodes CASNIWTGGTDTQYF.

As to this clone: The same CDR3 is also encoded by other DNA sequences in this sample. J is TRBJ1-5 and V is TRBV10-3; no clear D gene. CDR1 ENHRY and CDR2 SYGVKD come from the germline V gene. Trimming removed 0 bases from V and 7 bases from J, with 4 bases in between. CDR3 length: 12 residues. CDR3 DNA: TGTGCCATCAGTGAGTCAGGGCAGCCCCAGCATTTT. It yields the protein CAISESGQPQHF.

The chain carries TRBV5-4 and TRBJ2-7; D possibly uses TRBD1 or TRBD2 (5 bases each). This CDR3 region has 15 residues. Trimming took 2 bases from V and 0 from J, leaving 12 bases between them. Germline V gives CDR1 SGHNT, CDR2 YYREEE (reference sequence). The CDR3 nucleotides read TGTGCCAGCAGCTTAACCCCGGGACGCTCCTACGAGCAGTACTTC. Translated: CASSLTPGRSYEQYF.

As concerns this clone: Distinct nucleotide sequences in the sample also encode this CDR3. CDR3 residues: CAWSVQGDQPQHF. Here the CDR3 DNA reads TGTGCCTGGAGTGTACAGGGGGACCAGCCCCAGCATTTT. This chain uses TRBV30 with TRBJ1-5; 8 bases fit TRBD1. The CDR3 extends over 13 amino acids. V lost 0 bases, J lost 7 bases, and 2 bases stayed unmatched. Germline V gene data show CDR1 as GTSNPN and CDR2 as SVGIG (reference sequence).

The CDR3 DNA reads as TGCAGCGTCCTATACATGCGGGACAGGGTGAACGGGGAGCTGTTTTTT. It specifies CSVLYMRDRVNGELFF. This chain links TRBV29-1 with TRBJ2-2; 9 positions agree with TRBD1. Germline V CDR1 and CDR2: SQVTM, ANQGSEA. The CDR3 runs 16 residues. V trimming: 6 bases; J trimming: 7 bases; junction bases outside the gene matches: 15.

This clone has just one count. V gene TRBV9 combines with J gene TRBJ1-1; maybe TRBD1 (6 bases). The CDR3 has 15 amino acids. Germline CDR1 SGDLS, CDR2 YYNGEE. Between the trimmed V and J ends, which lost 4 bases and 1 base, there was a span of 14 bases. CDR3 sequence: CASSLMGDKNTEAFF. The CDR3 nucleotides are TGTGCCAGCAGCCTCATGGGGGACAAGAACACTGAAGCTTTCTTT.

This rearrangement joins TRBV28 to TRBJ1-1; D unresolved. The CDR3 length is 16 residues. V was shortened by 5 bases and J by 1 base, with 17 bases between the two germline ends. Germline CDR1 is MDHEN and CDR2 is SYDVKM. The DNA for the CDR3 is TGTGCCAGCAGTCTCAGAAGCAGGTTTCCGAACACTGAAGCTTTCTTT. This codes for CASSLRSRFPNTEAFF.

For this clone: Other DNA sequences in the same sample also yield this CDR3. The gene calls are TRBV25-1 and TRBJ2-7, with no clear D. V was shortened by 4 bases and J by 0 bases, with 1 base between the two germline ends. The CDR3 runs 11 residues. CDR1 MGHDK and CDR2 SYGVNS come from the germline V gene. The CDR3 bases are TGTGCCAGCAGTGGCTCCTACGAGCAGTACTTC. It yields the protein CASSGSYEQYF.

This sequence joins TRBV28 and TRBJ2-6, with D perhaps TRBD2 (6 bases). Germline V gives CDR1 MDHEN, CDR2 SYDVKM. This CDR3 region has 16 residues. The V and J ends lost 6 bases and 0 bases respectively, with 12 bases between them. The CDR3 sequence is CASRGGGTSGANVLTF. The CDR3 DNA sequence: TGTGCCAGCAGAGGTGGGGGGACCTCTGGGGCCAACGTCCTGACTTTC.

The chain recombines TRBV28 with TRBJ2-7, with TRBD1 as a possible D gene (6 bases). CDR1 is MDHEN, CDR2 SYDVKM, per germline. The length of the CDR3 is 12 residues. V lost 8 bases to trimming and J lost 0 bases, with 8 bases between them. In nucleotides, the CDR3 is TGTGCCAGCCAGGGGAGCTCCTACGAGCAGTACTTC. This translates into CASQGSSYEQYF.

V usage is TRBV6-5 and J usage is TRBJ2-1; 8 bases are shared with TRBD2. Looked up from germline, CDR1 is MNHEY and CDR2 is SVGAGI. Trimming removed 4 bases from V and 7 bases from J; junction bases left unmatched: 9. The CDR3 loop spans 15 amino acids. Written as DNA, the CDR3 is TGTGCCAGCAGTTCGGGGGGGAGCCAGCGGAATGAGCAGTTCTTC. Its protein product is CASSSGGSQRNEQFF.

This clone was recorded once. The same CDR3 can be traced to other DNA sequences in this sample. V is TRBV5-4 and J is TRBJ2-7; the D gene is possibly TRBD2 (5 bases). The germline CDR1 and CDR2 sequences are SGHNT and YYREEE (reference sequence). V lost 0 bases and J lost 2, with 6 bases in between. The CDR3 has 13 amino acids. The CDR3 bases are TGTGCCAGCAGCTTGGCCGGGACCTACGAGCAGTACTTC. It specifies CASSLAGTYEQYF.

As concerns this clone: The sample has other DNA sequences that encode this CDR3 too. This chain links TRBV28 with TRBJ2-3, with D possibly being TRBD2 (5 bases). V shed 5 bases and J shed 0 bases, with 9 bases lying between them. Germline loops: CDR1 MDHEN, CDR2 SYDVKM. The CDR3 runs to 14 residues. The DNA for the CDR3 is TGTGCCAGCAGTAGCGGTTCTAGCACAGATACGCAGTATTTT. Its protein is CASSSGSSTDTQYF.

The chain carries TRBV28 and TRBJ2-7; possible D gene TRBD2, 5 bases. With 6 bases removed from V and 6 bases from J, the gap between germline ends came to 15 bases. Germline assignment: CDR1 MDHEN and CDR2 SYDVKM. The CDR3 has 13 residues. CDR3 residues: CASRPSGLTEQYF. The CDR3 DNA follows: TGTGCCAGCAGGCCCAGCGGCCTCACCGAGCAGTACTTC.

The rearrangement uses TRBV7-3 and TRBJ2-5; 10 nucleotides match TRBD2. CDR1 and CDR2 (germline): SGHTA, FQGTGA. The CDR3 totals 16 residues. The trim removed 0 bases at V and 5 bases at J, leaving 6 bases unmatched. CDR3 bases: TGTGCCAGCAGCTTAACTAGCGGGAGGAATTGGGAGACCCAGTACTTC. Protein product: CASSLTSGRNWETQYF.

This rearrangement joins TRBV10-2 to TRBJ2-7; TRBD2 agrees at 7 bases. The CDR3 is 14 residues long. The J segment lost 7 bases and the V segment lost 4 bases, leaving 10 bases of the junction unmatched. The germline CDR1 and CDR2 sequences are WSHSY and SAAADI. CDR3: CASSVWEGPGEQYF. The CDR3 DNA sequence: TGCGCCAGCAGTGTGTGGGAGGGCCCGGGGGAGCAGTACTTC.

The V call is TRBV5-5, the J call TRBJ1-5; 8 bases align to TRBD1. The CDR3 contains 18 residues. J was trimmed by 4 bases and V by 0 bases; bases with no gene match: 12. CDR1 and CDR2 from the germline V gene are SGHKS and YYEKEE (reference sequence). Written as DNA, the CDR3 is TGTGCCAGCAGCTTGGCCGGATACAGGGGGAAGAGGAATCAGCCCCAGCATTTT. Translating it yields CASSLAGYRGKRNQPQHF.

This sequence joins TRBV4-2 and TRBJ1-1; D unresolved. Trimming shortened V by 0 bases and J by 1 base, and 6 bases separated the two germline ends. This CDR3 spans 14 amino acids. CDR1 and CDR2 from the germline V gene are LGHNA and YNFKEQ. In DNA, the CDR3 is TGTGCCAGCAGCCAAGACTTGAGGAACACTGAAGCTTTCTTT. Its translation: CASSQDLRNTEAFF.

The J gene is TRBJ2-1, the V gene TRBV7-3; a possible D gene is TRBD2 (5 bases). The germline V gene encodes CDR1 SGHTA and CDR2 FQGTGA. The CDR3 runs 14 residues. The germline V and J ends were trimmed by 0 bases and 6 bases, with 9 bases remaining between them. This CDR3 is CASSLTLAGNEQFF. CDR3 DNA: TGTGCCAGCAGCTTAACGCTAGCAGGCAATGAGCAGTTCTTC. The whole variable domain, filled in from reference TRBV7-3 and TRBJ2-1, reads GAGVSQTPSNKVTEKGKYVELRCDPISGHTALYWYRQSLGQGPEFLIYFQGTGAADDSGLPNDRFFAVRPEGSVSTLKIQRTERGDSAVYLCASSLTLAGNEQFFGPGTRLTVL.